The 5 T cell receptor beta chains given below trace back to one sample, sequenced in a study of T cell responses to AZD1222 COVID-19 vaccine. Clones were read by immunoSEQ multiplex PCR, and TCRdb kept only the in-frame ones, dropping some. The sample gives 120,000 or so clones, approximately 91% of which show up once; about 29% is in the top ten. The sequencing used peripheral blood, collected on day 0 of AZD1222 vaccination. The receptors here all came from an adult in good health.

The chain's CDR3 is CASSPLSLATNEKLFF. The DNA for the CDR3 is TGTGCCAGCTCACCACTTTCCTTGGCAACTAATGAAAAACTGTTTTTT. The chain uses TRBV18 and TRBJ1-4; D not certain. Deletions cut 1 base from V and 0 bases from J, with 9 bases between. The CDR3 totals 16 residues. Germline values: CDR1 KGHSH, CDR2 LQKENI. Complete variable domain (other parts from reference TRBV18 and TRBJ1-4): NAGVMQNPRHLVRRRGQEARLRCSPMKGHSHVYWYRQLPEEGLKFMVYLQKENIIDESGMPKERFSAEFPKEGPSILRIQQVVRGDSAAYFCASSPLSLATNEKLFFGSGTQLSVL.

This clone turned up a few times. V is TRBV5-1 and J is TRBJ2-1; D call uncertain. Germline CDR1 SGHRS, CDR2 YFSETQ. The CDR3 has 17 residues. Trimming took 0 bases from V and 5 from J, leaving 18 bases between them. This chain's CDR3 is CASSLEPQRLSHNEQFF. CDR3 nucleotides: TGCGCCAGCAGCTTGGAGCCCCAGAGGCTATCCCACAATGAGCAGTTCTTC.

The V call is TRBV5-1, the J call TRBJ1-2; TRBD1 matches 9 bases. After removal of 0 bases from V and 12 bases from J, the junction contained 6 bases not matched to a gene. CDR1 SGHRS and CDR2 YFSETQ come from the germline V gene. There are 13 residues in the CDR3. DNA for the CDR3: TGCGCCAGCAGCTTGGGGACAGGGGCCATACACACCTTC. Amino acid sequence: CASSLGTGAIHTF.

This chain connects TRBV6-5 to TRBJ1-6; 10 bases are shared with TRBD1. V trimming: 11 bases; J trimming: 8 bases; junction bases outside the gene matches: 6. CDR1 is MNHEY and CDR2 is SVGAGI in the germline V gene. The CDR3 sequence is 13 residues long. DNA of the CDR3: TGTGCCGGCCAGACAGGGGGCGATTCACCCCTCCACTTT. This translates into CAGQTGGDSPLHF.

The J gene is TRBJ2-1, the V gene TRBV12-3 or TRBV12-4; D is perhaps TRBD1 or TRBD2 (5 bases each). The CDR3 totals 11 residues. Deletions cut 6 bases from V and 7 bases from J, with 7 bases between. The CDR3 DNA reads TGTGCCAGCAGGAGGGGTAATGAGCAGTTCTTC. This gives the protein CASRRGNEQFF.